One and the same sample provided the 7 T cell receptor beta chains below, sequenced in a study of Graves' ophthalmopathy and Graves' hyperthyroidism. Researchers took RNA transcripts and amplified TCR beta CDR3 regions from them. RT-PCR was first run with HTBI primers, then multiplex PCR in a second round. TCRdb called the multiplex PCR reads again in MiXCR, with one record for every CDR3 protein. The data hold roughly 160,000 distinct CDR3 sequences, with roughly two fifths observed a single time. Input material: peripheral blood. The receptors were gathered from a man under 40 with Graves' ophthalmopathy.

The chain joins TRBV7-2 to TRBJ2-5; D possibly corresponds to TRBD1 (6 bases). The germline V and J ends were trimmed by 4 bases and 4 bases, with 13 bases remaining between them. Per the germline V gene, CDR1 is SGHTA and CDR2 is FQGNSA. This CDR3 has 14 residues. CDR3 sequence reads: CASSSHGQIETQYF. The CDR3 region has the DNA TGTGCCAGCAGCTCCCACGGACAGATAGAGACCCAGTACTTC.

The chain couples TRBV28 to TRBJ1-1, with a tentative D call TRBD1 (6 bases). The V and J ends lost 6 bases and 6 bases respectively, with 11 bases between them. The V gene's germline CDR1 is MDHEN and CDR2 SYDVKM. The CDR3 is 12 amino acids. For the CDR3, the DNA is TGTGCCAGCAGCGAAGGGGGAGCTGAAGCTTTCTTT. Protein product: CASSEGGAEAFF.

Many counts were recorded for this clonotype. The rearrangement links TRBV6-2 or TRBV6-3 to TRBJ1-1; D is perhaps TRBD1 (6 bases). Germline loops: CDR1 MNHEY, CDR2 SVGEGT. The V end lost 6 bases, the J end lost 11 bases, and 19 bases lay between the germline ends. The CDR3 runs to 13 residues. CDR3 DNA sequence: TGTGCCAGCAGGGCTCAAATCAGGGGCTTGGCTTTCTTT. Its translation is CASRAQIRGLAFF.

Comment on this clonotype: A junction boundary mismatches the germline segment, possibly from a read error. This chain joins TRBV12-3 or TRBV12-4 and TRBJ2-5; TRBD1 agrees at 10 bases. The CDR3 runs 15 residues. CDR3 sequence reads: CASSLDRGDQETQYF. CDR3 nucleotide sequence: TGTGCCAGCAGTTTGGACAGGGGGGACCAGGAGACCCAGTACTTC.

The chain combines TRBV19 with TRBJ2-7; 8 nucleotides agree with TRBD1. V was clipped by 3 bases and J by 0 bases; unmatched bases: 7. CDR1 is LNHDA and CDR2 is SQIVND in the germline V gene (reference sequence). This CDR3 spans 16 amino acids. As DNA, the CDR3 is TGTGCCAGTAGTATCTCCGGGACAGGTAGCTCCTACGAGCAGTACTTC. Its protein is CASSISGTGSSYEQYF.

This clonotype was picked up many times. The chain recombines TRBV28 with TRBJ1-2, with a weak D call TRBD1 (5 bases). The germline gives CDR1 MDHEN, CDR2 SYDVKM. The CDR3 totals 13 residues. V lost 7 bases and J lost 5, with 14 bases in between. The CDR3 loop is CASNIGAAYGYTF. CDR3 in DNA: TGTGCCAGCAACATAGGGGCAGCTTATGGCTACACCTTC.

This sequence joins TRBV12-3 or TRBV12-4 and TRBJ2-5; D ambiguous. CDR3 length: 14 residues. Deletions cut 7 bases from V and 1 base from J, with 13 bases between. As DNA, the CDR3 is TGTGCCAGCACTAGTCAGTGGGGCCAAGAGACCCAGTACTTC. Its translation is CASTSQWGQETQYF.